This T cell receptor (beta chain) was identified during a study of T cells in Graves' hyperthyroidism and ophthalmopathy. The overall study: Before treatment of any kind, peripheral blood was taken at initial diagnosis. Findings and caveats of the study: Most thyroid-expanded clonotypes above 0.001 were also found in blood.

Amplification of TCR beta CDR3 regions was performed using RNA transcripts as template. HTBI primers were used for first-round RT-PCR of the TCR CDR3. TCRdb re-derived calls from the multiplex PCR reads in MiXCR, one entry per CDR3 protein. The profile covers hundreds of thousands of distinct CDR3 sequences, with about a sixth appearing a single time and about 16% taken by the ten largest. The length of the CDR3 is 13 residues. Germline CDR1 is LNHDA and CDR2 is SQIVND (reference sequence). Trimming pared 3 bases from V and 4 bases from J, leaving 9 bases between. Of note for this clonotype: What it binds is unknown.

This receptor was obtained from a woman aged 18-29 years with Graves' ophthalmopathy. The sample comprised blood. This chain links TRBV19 with TRBJ1-1; no firm D call. The DNA of the CDR3 is TGTGCCAGTAGTATTGGGAGGAGCACTGAAGCTTTCTTT. This gives the protein CASSIGRSTEAFF.